Listed here are 2 T cell receptor beta chains from one sample, sequenced in a study of T cell clusters in autoimmune cytopenias. TRB was amplified by touch-down multiplex PCR, primer pools A and B combined. With the multiplex PCR reads reprocessed, TCRdb shows one record per CDR3 protein and no DNA. The table lists more than 7,000 distinct CDR3 sequences. TRB was amplified from around 250 ng of peripheral blood genomic DNA per sample. This sample also belongs to another study, concerning T cell repertoires in aging, cancer and after chemotherapy.

The sequencing sample was made of peripheral blood. All receptors derive from a human donor in good health.

This chain links TRBV6-1 with TRBJ2-1. The CDR3 is made up of 13 amino acids. The V gene's germline CDR1 is MNHNS and CDR2 SASEGT. CDR3: CASSVGPYNEQFF.

The gene calls are TRBV6-5 and TRBJ1-5. This CDR3 contains 15 residues. The V gene's germline CDR1 is MNHEY and CDR2 SVGAGI. CDR3 protein: CASSYSGRSNQPQHF.